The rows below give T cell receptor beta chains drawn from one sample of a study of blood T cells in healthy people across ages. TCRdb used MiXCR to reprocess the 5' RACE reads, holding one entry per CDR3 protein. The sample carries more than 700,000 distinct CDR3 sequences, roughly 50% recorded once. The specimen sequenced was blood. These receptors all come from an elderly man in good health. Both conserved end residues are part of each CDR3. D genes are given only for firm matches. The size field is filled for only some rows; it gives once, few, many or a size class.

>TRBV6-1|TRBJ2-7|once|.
CASSLEGSGNYEQYF
TGTGCCAGCAGTTTGGAGGGTAGCGGAAACTACGAGCAGTACTTC
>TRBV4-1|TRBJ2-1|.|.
CASSQDGGDNGQFF
TGCGCCAGCAGCCAAGATGGAGGGGACAATGGGCAGTTCTTC
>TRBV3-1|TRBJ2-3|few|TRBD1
CASSAWDRGSTDTQYF
TGTGCCAGCAGCGCTTGGGACAGGGGAAGCACAGATACGCAGTATTTT
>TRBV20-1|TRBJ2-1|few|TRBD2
CSARVPLAGDHEQFF
TGCAGTGCTAGAGTTCCCCTAGCGGGAGATCATGAGCAGTTCTTC
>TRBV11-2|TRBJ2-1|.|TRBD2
CASSLVRTSGRKVGEQFF
TGTGCCAGCAGCTTAGTTCGGACTAGCGGGAGAAAAGTCGGTGAGCAGTTCTTC
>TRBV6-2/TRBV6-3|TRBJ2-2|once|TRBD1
CASSYEKLDRRQGVPGGELFF
TGTGCCAGCAGTTACGAGAAACTTGACCGCCGACAGGGGGTCCCCGGCGGGGAGCTGTTTTTT
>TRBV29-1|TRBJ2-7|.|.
CSVVGDAYEQYF
TGCAGCGTTGTAGGGGACGCCTACGAGCAGTACTTC
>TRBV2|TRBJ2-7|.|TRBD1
CASSVNRGYEQYF
TGTGCCAGCAGCGTAAACAGGGGCTACGAGCAGTACTTC
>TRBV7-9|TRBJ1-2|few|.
CASSQGPNYGYTF
TGTGCCAGCAGCCAGGGACCGAACTATGGGTACACCTTC
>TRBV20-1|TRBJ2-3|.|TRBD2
CSAPPTSGSRDTQYF
TGCAGTGCTCCACCGACTAGCGGGAGCAGGGATACGCAGTATTTT
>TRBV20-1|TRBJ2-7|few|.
CSARDRQLYEQYF
TGCAGTGCTAGAGATCGCCAGCTCTACGAGCAGTACTTC
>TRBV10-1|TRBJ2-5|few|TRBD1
CASSEGTGRTETQYF
TGCGCCAGCAGTGAGGGGACAGGCCGGACGGAGACCCAGTACTTC
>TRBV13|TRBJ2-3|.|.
CASSPPSGTQYF
TGTGCCAGCAGCCCTCCATCCGGTACGCAGTATTTT
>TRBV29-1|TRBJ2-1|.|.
CSVEGRGAVYEQFF
TGCAGCGTCGAGGGACGGGGGGCGGTGTATGAGCAGTTCTTC
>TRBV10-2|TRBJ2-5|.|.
CASGQIETQYF
TGCGCCAGCGGACAGATCGAGACCCAGTACTTC
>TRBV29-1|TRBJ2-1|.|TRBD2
CSVLPRAGNYNEQFF
TGCAGCGTTCTTCCCAGAGCGGGAAATTACAATGAGCAGTTCTTC
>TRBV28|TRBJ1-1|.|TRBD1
CASRNNRGLNTEAFF
TGTGCCAGCAGAAATAACAGGGGGCTGAACACTGAAGCTTTCTTT
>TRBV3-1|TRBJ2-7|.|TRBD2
CASSQDLAVSSYEQYF
TGTGCCAGCAGCCAAGATCTAGCGGTTAGCTCCTACGAGCAGTACTTC
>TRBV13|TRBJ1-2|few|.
CASSLGEGVPPNYGYTF
TGTGCCAGCAGCTTAGGCGAAGGGGTACCACCTAACTATGGCTACACCTTC
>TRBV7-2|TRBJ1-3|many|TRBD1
CASSLRRGLGNTIYF
TGTGCCAGCAGCTTACGCAGGGGGCTCGGAAACACCATATATTTT
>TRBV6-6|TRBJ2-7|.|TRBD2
CANSYSVSSGPYEQYF
TGTGCCAACAGTTACTCGGTGTCTAGCGGGCCTTACGAGCAGTACTTC
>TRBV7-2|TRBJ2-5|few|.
CASSLDSGSSRETQYF
TGTGCCAGCAGCTTAGATTCTGGCTCCTCCCGAGAGACCCAGTACTTC
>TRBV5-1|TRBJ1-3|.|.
CASSLVAGAGNTIYF
TGCGCCAGCAGCTTGGTGGCAGGGGCGGGAAACACCATATATTTT
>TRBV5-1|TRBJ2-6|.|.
CASSLPTSSSGASVLTF
TGCGCCAGCAGTTTGCCCACGTCGTCCTCTGGGGCCAGCGTCCTGACTTTC
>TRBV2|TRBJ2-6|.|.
CASSEYRGSGANVLTF
TGTGCCAGCAGTGAATATCGGGGATCTGGGGCCAACGTCCTGACTTTC
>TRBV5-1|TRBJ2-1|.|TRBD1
CASSLERTGGYKRDYNEQFF
TGCGCCAGCAGCTTGGAAAGGACAGGGGGCTATAAGCGAGATTACAATGAGCAGTTCTTC
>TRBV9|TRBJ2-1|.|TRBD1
CASSTQGLYNEQFF
TGTGCCAGCAGCACACAGGGGCTTTACAATGAGCAGTTCTTC
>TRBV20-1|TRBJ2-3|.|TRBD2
CSASPAGLLDTQYF
TGCAGTGCTAGTCCAGCGGGGTTGTTAGATACGCAGTATTTT
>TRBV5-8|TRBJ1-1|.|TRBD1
CASSLGRGRNEAFF
TGTGCCAGCAGCTTGGGCAGGGGGCGGAATGAAGCTTTCTTT
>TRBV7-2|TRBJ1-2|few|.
CASSLRTANYGYTF
TGTGCCAGCAGCCTTAGGACGGCGAACTATGGCTACACCTTC
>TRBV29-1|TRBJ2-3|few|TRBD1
CSQGQGIGDTQYF
TGCAGCCAGGGACAGGGGATAGGAGATACGCAGTATTTT
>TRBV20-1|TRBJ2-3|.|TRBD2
CSASDEGGDTQYF
TGCAGTGCTAGTGACGAGGGAGGGGATACGCAGTATTTT
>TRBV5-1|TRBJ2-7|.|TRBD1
CASSLAPDRVTYEQYF
TGCGCCAGCAGCTTGGCCCCCGACAGGGTAACCTACGAGCAGTACTTC
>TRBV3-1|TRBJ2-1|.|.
CASSQDGAKRVNEQFF
TGTGCCAGCAGCCAAGACGGCGCCAAAAGGGTCAATGAGCAGTTCTTC
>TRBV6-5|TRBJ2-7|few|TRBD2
CASSPRLARSYEQYF
TGTGCCAGCAGCCCCCGACTAGCGCGTTCCTACGAGCAGTACTTC
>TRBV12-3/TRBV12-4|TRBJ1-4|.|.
CASTSGALTNEKLFF
TGTGCCAGCACCTCAGGGGCCCTAACTAATGAAAAACTGTTTTTT
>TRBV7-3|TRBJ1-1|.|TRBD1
CASSAKQGHTEAFF
TGTGCCAGCAGCGCCAAACAGGGGCACACTGAAGCTTTCTTT
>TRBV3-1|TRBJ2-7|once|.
CASSQGILGSYEQYF
TGTGCCAGCAGCCAAGGTATTTTGGGAAGCTACGAGCAGTACTTC
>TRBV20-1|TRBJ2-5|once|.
CSAEGGGVETQYF
TGCAGTGCGGAGGGGGGAGGGGTAGAGACCCAGTACTTC
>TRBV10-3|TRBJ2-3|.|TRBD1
CAIMGQAGDTQYF
TGTGCCATCATGGGACAGGCGGGAGATACGCAGTATTTT
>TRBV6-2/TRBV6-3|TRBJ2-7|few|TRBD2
CASSNSGTSGALNEQYF
TGTGCCAGCAGTAACTCCGGGACTAGCGGGGCCTTGAACGAGCAGTACTTC
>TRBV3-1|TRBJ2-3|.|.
CASSQDTEGFHRDAYF
TGTGCCAGCAGCCAAGATACGGAGGGGTTTCACAGAGACGCGTATTTT
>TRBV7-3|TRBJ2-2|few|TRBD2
CASSQTSGTAGELFF
TGTGCCAGCAGCCAGACTAGCGGGACCGCCGGGGAGCTGTTTTTT
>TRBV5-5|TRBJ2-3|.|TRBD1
CASSLTGGYAYF
TGTGCCAGCAGCTTGACAGGGGGATACGCGTATTTT
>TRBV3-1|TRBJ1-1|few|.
CASSRALGPRTEAFF
TGTGCCAGCAGCCGCGCTTTAGGGCCTCGCACTGAAGCTTTCTTT
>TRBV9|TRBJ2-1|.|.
CASSVALVGVGYNEQFF
TGTGCCAGCAGCGTAGCTCTTGTGGGAGTGGGGTACAATGAGCAGTTCTTC
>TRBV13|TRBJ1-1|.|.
CASSSDSCEAFF
TGTGCCAGCAGCTCGGACAGCTGTGAAGCTTTCTTT
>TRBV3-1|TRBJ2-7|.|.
CASSQHSELVYEQYF
TGTGCCAGCAGCCAGCATTCGGAGCTAGTATACGAGCAGTACTTC
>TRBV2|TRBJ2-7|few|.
CASRGRGSYEQYF
TGTGCCTCCCGGGGGCGGGGCTCCTACGAGCAGTACTTC
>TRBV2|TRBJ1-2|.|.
CASSDRQANYGYTF
TGTGCCAGCAGTGATCGACAGGCCAACTATGGCTACACCTTC
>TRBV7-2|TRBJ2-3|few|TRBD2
CASSLEVAGVTGSDTQYF
TGTGCCAGCAGCTTAGAGGTAGCGGGAGTCACTGGGTCAGATACGCAGTATTTT
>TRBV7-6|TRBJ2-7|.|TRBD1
CASSLRLTGGIYEQYF
TGTGCCAGCAGCTTACGCTTGACAGGGGGCATATACGAGCAGTACTTC
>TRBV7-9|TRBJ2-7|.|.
CASSQGRTSSYEQYF
TGTGCCAGCAGCCAGGGGAGGACAAGCTCCTACGAGCAGTACTTC
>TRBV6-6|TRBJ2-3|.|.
CASSYPKGDISTDTQYF
TGTGCCAGCAGTTATCCCAAGGGAGACATTAGCACAGATACGCAGTATTTT
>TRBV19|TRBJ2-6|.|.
CASSIVSASYSEANVLTF
TGTGCCAGTAGTATAGTGAGCGCGAGTTACTCTGAGGCCAACGTCCTGACTTTC
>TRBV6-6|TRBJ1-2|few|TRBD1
CASSFSDRVNDYGYTF
TGTGCCAGCAGTTTCTCGGACAGGGTAAACGATTATGGCTACACCTTC
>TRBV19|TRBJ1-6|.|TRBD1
CASSTRDSYNSPLHF
TGTGCCAGTAGTACTCGGGACAGCTATAATTCACCCCTCCACTTT
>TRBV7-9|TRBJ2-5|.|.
CASSLRAGAGETQYF
TGTGCCAGCAGCTTAAGGGCGGGGGCAGGAGAGACCCAGTACTTC
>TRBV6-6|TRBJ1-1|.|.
CASILFGGAEAFF
TGTGCCAGCATTCTATTCGGGGGCGCTGAAGCTTTCTTT